Each of the 13 T cell receptor beta chains below was sequenced from the same sample in a study of blood T cells in healthy people across ages. Then a second PCR, running roughly 7 to 12 cycles, was carried out with a sample-barcoded 5' primer and a J-beta primer mix. TCRdb redid the calling of the 5' RACE reads with MiXCR, one entry per CDR3 protein. The sample has hundreds of thousands of distinct CDR3 sequences; 58% are singletons. Sequences were obtained from blood. These receptor sequences come from a man aged 60 to 75 in good health.

The chain links TRBV25-1 to TRBJ2-1, with TRBD1 matching 10 bases. There are 16 residues in the CDR3. The ends lost 4 bases at V and 4 bases at J; junction bases unmatched: 7. CDR1 is MGHDK, CDR2 SYGVNS, per germline. In DNA form, the CDR3 reads TGTGCCAGCAGTGGAACCGGGACAGGGGAATACAATGAGCAGTTCTTC. Encoded protein: CASSGTGTGEYNEQFF.

This clonotype was found a few times. J is TRBJ1-6 and V is TRBV10-3; tentative D call: TRBD1 (6 bases). The germline V gene has CDR1 ENHRY and CDR2 SYGVKD. Trimming removed 9 bases at V and 3 bases at J, with 12 bases between. The CDR3 totals 14 residues. CDR3 nucleotide sequence: TGTGCCATTAGGGCGGACAGCTATAATTCACCCCTCCACTTT. Translated, it gives CAIRADSYNSPLHF.

The chain uses TRBV5-1 and TRBJ2-1; no definite D call. Germline CDR1 and CDR2: SGHRS and YFSETQ. Trimming took off 8 bases at V and 0 bases at J, with 6 bases between the two ends. CDR3 length equals 12 residues. The CDR3 spells CASRFSYNEQFF. The CDR3 nucleotides are TGCGCCAGTCGATTCTCCTACAATGAGCAGTTCTTC.

The table lists this clonotype with a few counts. V is TRBV4-2 and J is TRBJ2-7; 10 bases line up with TRBD1. This CDR3 contains 18 residues. The J segment lost 1 base and the V segment lost 0 bases, leaving 9 bases of the junction unmatched. Germline-derived CDR1 and CDR2 are LGHNA and YNFKEQ. CDR3 residues: CASSQELPGQGLSYEQYF. The CDR3 coding sequence is TGTGCCAGCAGCCAAGAACTACCGGGACAGGGGCTATCCTACGAGCAGTACTTC.

The V and J genes are TRBV20-1 and TRBJ2-1; D not certain. Germline V gives CDR1 DFQATT, CDR2 SNEGSKA (reference sequence). The CDR3 spans 12 residues. V lost 5 bases and J lost 9, with 14 bases in between. The CDR3 region is CSAPHRGVEQFF. The DNA for the CDR3 is TGCAGTGCTCCCCACAGAGGAGTTGAGCAGTTCTTC.

The chain has TRBV6-6 and TRBJ2-5; TRBD1 or TRBD2 may be the D gene (5 bases each). Trimming took 2 bases from V and 9 from J, leaving 19 bases between them. This CDR3 region has 15 residues. Per germline, CDR1 MNHNY and CDR2 SVGAGI (reference sequence). In nucleotides, the CDR3 is TGTGCCAGCAGTTACCCTTCTGACAGCCTCGGGGCCCAGTACTTC. Translating it yields CASSYPSDSLGAQYF.

V gene TRBV12-3 or TRBV12-4 combines with J gene TRBJ2-3; 12 nucleotides line up with TRBD2. V was pared by 5 bases and J by 14 bases, with 5 bases of the junction left unmatched. This CDR3 is 12 amino acids long. CDR3 nucleotide sequence: TGTGCCAGCAGTCCGACTAGCGGGGGCCCGTATTTT. Protein: CASSPTSGGPYF.

V gene TRBV20-1 combines with J gene TRBJ2-7; D unresolved. The CDR3 sequence is 12 residues long. The germline gives CDR1 DFQATT, CDR2 SNEGSKA (reference sequence). Trimming cost V 6 bases and J 3 bases, with 12 bases left between them. Here the CDR3 reads CSATAGVYEQYF. CDR3 coding DNA: TGCAGTGCCACGGCCGGAGTCTACGAGCAGTACTTC.

The chain recombines TRBV6-5 with TRBJ1-1; a weak D match, TRBD1 (5 bases). Trimming took off 0 bases at V and 1 base at J, with 15 bases between the two ends. Germline values: CDR1 MNHEY, CDR2 SVGAGI. The CDR3 has 17 residues. The CDR3 sequence is CASSYSSGTQTNTEAFF. CDR3 coding DNA: TGTGCCAGCAGTTACTCGTCCGGGACGCAAACGAACACTGAAGCTTTCTTT.

A few counts support this clonotype. This chain links TRBV7-2 with TRBJ1-4; 8 bases map to TRBD1. CDR1 and CDR2 from the germline V gene are SGHTA and FQGNSA. The CDR3 spans 15 residues. With V trimmed by 3 bases and J by 7 bases, 7 bases remained unmatched. In DNA, the CDR3 is TGTGCCAGCAGCTTCCAGGGGGCGCGGGGTGAAAAACTGTTTTTT. This codes for CASSFQGARGEKLFF.

There are a few counts of this clonotype. V usage is TRBV7-2 and J usage is TRBJ2-6; D is ambiguous. V lost 2 bases and J lost 4, with 9 bases in between. The V gene's germline CDR1 is SGHTA and CDR2 FQGNSA. The CDR3 is 15 residues long. In DNA form, the CDR3 reads TGTGCCAGCAGCTTAACGTGGACGGGGGCCAACGTCCTGACTTTC. Its protein product is CASSLTWTGANVLTF.

In DNA, the CDR3 is TGTACCAGCAGGACAGGGGATCACTATGGCTACACCTTC. The encoded protein is CTSRTGDHYGYTF. The V gene is TRBV21-1, the J gene TRBJ1-2; the table's D gene call, TRBD1, was not cross checked with the DNA. TRBV21-1 is a pseudogene locus. The CDR3 is 13 residues long.

Only a few counts were recorded for this clonotype. This rearrangement joins TRBV6-9 to TRBJ1-2, with D maybe TRBD1 (6 bases). Trimming left V 5 bases short and J 6 bases short, with 22 bases between. This CDR3 contains 16 residues. CDR1 and CDR2 from the germline V gene are MNHGY and SVAAGI. DNA for the CDR3: TGTGCCAGCAGTAAGGCGGGGGCACATAGAGGGGATGGCTACACCTTC. Translated: CASSKAGAHRGDGYTF.